This T cell receptor beta chain originates from a study of OX40 agonist ivuxolimab in advanced cancers. Turning to the study itself: Patients in the trial were receiving intravenous ivuxolimab every 2 weeks, at doses of 0.01 to 10 mg/kg. The study, taken as a whole, reports: Researchers report that CD8+ T cells had, on average, more expanded clones than CD4+. Low normalized clonal expansion also occurred in some nonresponding patients.

With respect to this clone: Its antigen is not known.

Clones were read by immunoSEQ multiplex PCR, and TCRdb kept only the in-frame ones, dropping some. This table has tens of thousands of clones, 83% appearing once. Drawing of blood for sampling happened at baseline, at cycle 4 day 1, and at cycle 7 day 1. This clonotype originated in an adult with an advanced solid tumor such as melanoma, head and neck, liver or kidney cancer. This specimen was CD4+ or CD8+ T cells sorted from blood, taken in a trial of the OX40 agonist ivuxolimab.

The CDR3 nucleotides are TGTGCCAGCAGCCAAGGCGTCGGACTAGCGGGGGGATATACGCAGTATTTT. Its protein is CASSQGVGLAGGYTQYF. The genes are TRBV4-2 and TRBJ2-3; 14 bases match TRBD2. This CDR3 contains 17 residues. V lost 1 base, J lost 7 bases, and 7 bases stayed unmatched. The germline V gene has CDR1 LGHNA and CDR2 YNFKEQ.